The clone carrying this T cell receptor beta chain came up once. Its antigen is unknown. Germline V gene lookup returns CDR1 LNHNV and CDR2 YYDKDF (reference sequence). Trimming pared 0 bases from V and 0 bases from J, leaving 12 bases between. The CDR3 extends over 17 amino acids. The entry originates in a study of T cells and copy number aberrations in small-cell lung cancer. The study, taken as a whole, reports: All specimens were formalin-fixed paraffin-embedded tissue, which is known to introduce sequencing artifacts.

Only in-frame clones appear in the TCRdb table, and some are missing; sequencing was by immunoSEQ multiplex PCR. The sample yields fewer than 8,500 clones, roughly 76% seen once. Sequencing input: normal tissue next to the tumor. V is TRBV15 and J is TRBJ1-3; D is undetermined. The sequence was collected from a woman aged 65 to 85 with small cell lung cancer. Some clones in this sample may be carry-over from other donors' samples. CDR3 protein: CATSRDFSVDSGNTIYF. CDR3 sequence (DNA): TGTGCCACCAGCAGAGATTTTAGCGTTGACTCTGGAAACACCATATATTTT. Based on the CDR3 plus reference TRBV15 and TRBJ1-3, the full variable domain is DAMVIQNPRYQVTQFGKPVTLSCSQTLNHNVMYWYQQKSSQAPKLLFHYYDKDFNNEADTPDNFQSRRPNTSFCFLDIRSPGLGDTAMYLCATSRDFSVDSGNTIYFGEGSWLTVV.